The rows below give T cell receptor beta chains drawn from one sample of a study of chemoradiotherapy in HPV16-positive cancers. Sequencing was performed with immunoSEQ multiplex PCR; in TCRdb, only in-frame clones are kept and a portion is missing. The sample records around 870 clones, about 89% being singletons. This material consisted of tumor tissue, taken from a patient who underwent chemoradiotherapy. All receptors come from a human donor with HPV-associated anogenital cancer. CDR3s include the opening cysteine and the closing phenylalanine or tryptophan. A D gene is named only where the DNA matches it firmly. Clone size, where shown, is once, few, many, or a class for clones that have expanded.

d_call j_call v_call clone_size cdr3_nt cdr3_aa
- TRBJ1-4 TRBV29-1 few TGCAGCGTCGGTAAACAGGGTGGGAGGGAAAAACTGTTTTTT CSVGKQGGREKLFF
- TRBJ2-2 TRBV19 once TGTGCCAGTAGTATCCGGGACCCAACCACCGGGGAGCTGTTTTTT CASSIRDPTTGELFF
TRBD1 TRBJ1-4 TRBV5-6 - TGTGCCAGCAGCTTACAGGGGGCGAATGAAAAACTGTTTTTT CASSLQGANEKLFF
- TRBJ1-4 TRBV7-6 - TGTGCCAGCAGCTTAGAGGGGAGGGCGTCAGCAACTAATGAAAAACTGTTTTTT CASSLEGRASATNEKLFF
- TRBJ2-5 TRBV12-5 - TGTGCTAGTGGCCAGCTACGAAGGTCCGGGGAGACCCAGTACTTC CASGQLRRSGETQYF
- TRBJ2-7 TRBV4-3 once TGCGCCAGCAGCCAAAACGTGTCGCGCCGAGGGTCCTTCATCTCCTACGAGCAGTACTTC CASSQNVSRRGSFISYEQYF
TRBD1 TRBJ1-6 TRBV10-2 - TGCGCCAGCAGGGCACAGGGGGTAAATTCACCCCTCCACTTT CASRAQGVNSPLHF
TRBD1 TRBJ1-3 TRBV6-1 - TGTGCCAGCAGTGCTTTTACCCAGGGGGCCAAAAACACCATATATTTT CASSAFTQGAKNTIYF
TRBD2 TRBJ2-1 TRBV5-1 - TGCGCCAGCAGCTTGGAGGGTACTAGCGGGAAAAAAGAGCAGTTCTTC CASSLEGTSGKKEQFF
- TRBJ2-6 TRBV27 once TGTGCCAGCAGTTCCCTGGGGGCCGGGGCCAACGTCCTGACTTTC CASSSLGAGANVLTF
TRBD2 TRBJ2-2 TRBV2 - TGTGCCAGCCTCGCGGGGGGCCTCGCGAACACCGGGGAGCTGTTTTTT CASLAGGLANTGELFF
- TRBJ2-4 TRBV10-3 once TGTGCCATCAGTGACGGGGTGGGCAAAAACATTCAGTACTTC CAISDGVGKNIQYF
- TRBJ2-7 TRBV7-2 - TGTGCCAGCAGCTTAAGCGGACTCGGGGTGGGCGAGCAGTACTTC CASSLSGLGVGEQYF
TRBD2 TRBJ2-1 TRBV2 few TGTGCCACCTGGGGCGGGGGGATGAGGTTCTTC CATWGGGMRFF
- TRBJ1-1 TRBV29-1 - TGCAGCTTTGGGGCGGTGAACACTGAAGCTTTCTTT CSFGAVNTEAFF
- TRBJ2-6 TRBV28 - TGTGCCAGCAGGAAACAGGGAGCTGGGGCCAACGTCCTGACTTTC CASRKQGAGANVLTF
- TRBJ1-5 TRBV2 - TGTGCCAGCAGACAAGGGGTCGGAGGCAATCAGCCCCAGCATTTT CASRQGVGGNQPQHF
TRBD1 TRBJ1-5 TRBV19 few TGTGCCAGTAGTGGGGACAGGGATCAGCCCCAGCATTTT CASSGDRDQPQHF
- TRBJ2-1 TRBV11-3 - TGTGCCAGCAGCTCCCCCCCCCGGGACAATGAGCAGTTCTTC CASSSPPRDNEQFF
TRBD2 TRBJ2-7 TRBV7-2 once TGTGCCAGCAGCTTTGAGGTAGCGGGCTCCTACGAGCAGTACTTC CASSFEVAGSYEQYF
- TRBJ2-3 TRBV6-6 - TGTGCCAGCAGTTCAACAGGGCACCAGGCCGATACGCAGTATTTT CASSSTGHQADTQYF
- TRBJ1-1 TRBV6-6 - TGTGCCAGCAGTGCGGTTCGGGACACTGAAGCTTTCTTT CASSAVRDTEAFF
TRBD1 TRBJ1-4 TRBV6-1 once TGTGCCAGCAGTGGGGGACAGGGAAGTGAAAAACTGTTTTTT CASSGGQGSEKLFF
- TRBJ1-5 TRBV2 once TGTGCCAGCAGTGAAAGGGGTGTCCAGCCCCAGCATTTT CASSERGVQPQHF
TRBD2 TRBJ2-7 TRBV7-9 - TGTGCCAGCAGCCCACCACTAGCGGCCGACTACGAGCAGTACTTC CASSPPLAADYEQYF
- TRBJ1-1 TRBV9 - TGTGCCAGCAGCGTATCTTCCCAGGTCAACGCCTTTAACACTGAAGCTTTCTTT CASSVSSQVNAFNTEAFF
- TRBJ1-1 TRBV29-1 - TGCAGCGTACTGACAGGATCGACTGAAGCTTTCTTT CSVLTGSTEAFF
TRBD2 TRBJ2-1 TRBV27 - TGTGCCAGCAGTTTAGGTTTGGCGGGAGGTCAAAATGAGCAGTTCTTC CASSLGLAGGQNEQFF
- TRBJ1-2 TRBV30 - TGTGCCTGGAGTGGTAGTTTCGATGGCTACACCTTC CAWSGSFDGYTF
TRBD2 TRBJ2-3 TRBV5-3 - TGTGCCAGAAGCTTTGTAGCGGGAAAAGATACGCAGTATTTT CARSFVAGKDTQYF
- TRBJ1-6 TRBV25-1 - TGTGCCAGCAGTGAACCAGCTAATTCACCCCTCCACTTT CASSEPANSPLHF
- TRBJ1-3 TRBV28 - TGTGCCAGCAGTTTAGGAGGGACAACAAACACCATATATTTT CASSLGGTTNTIYF
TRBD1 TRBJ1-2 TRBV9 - TGTGCCAGCAGCGTAGGAGGGGGCGACTATGGCTACACCTTC CASSVGGGDYGYTF
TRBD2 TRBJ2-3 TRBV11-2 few TGTGCCAGCAGCTTACGGGTGGCTAGCGGAGGAGGGGACACAGATACGCAGTATTTT CASSLRVASGGGDTDTQYF
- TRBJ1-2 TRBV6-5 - TGTGCCAGCAGTTACTCGCAGGGGAGCTATGGCTACACCTTC CASSYSQGSYGYTF
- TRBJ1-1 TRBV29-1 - TGCAGCTTTGGGACGGTGAACACTGAAGCTTTCTTT CSFGTVNTEAFF
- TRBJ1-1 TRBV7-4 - TGTGCCAGCACCGGGAGGGTATTCTCTGAAGCTTTCTTT CASTGRVFSEAFF
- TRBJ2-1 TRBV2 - TGTGCCAGCAGTGTATTGGCAGCAGCGAGCTACGGTGAGCAGTTCTTC CASSVLAAASYGEQFF
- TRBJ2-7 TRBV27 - TGTGCCAGCAGTTTATCCTTGGGGACGGGAGAGCAGTACTTC CASSLSLGTGEQYF
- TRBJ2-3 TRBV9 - TGTGCCAGCAGCGTAGGAGGGGGGGCCTCGGATACGCAGTATTTT CASSVGGGASDTQYF
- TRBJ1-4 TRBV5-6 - TGTGCCAGCGCGCCGGGAGCAACTAATGAAAAACTGTTTTTT CASAPGATNEKLFF
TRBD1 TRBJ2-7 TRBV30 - TGTGCCTGGAGGGAAACCGGGACAGGGACCTACGAGCAGTACTTC CAWRETGTGTYEQYF
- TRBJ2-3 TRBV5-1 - TGCGCCAGCTGTACAGGGAGCACAGATACGCAGTATTTT CASCTGSTDTQYF
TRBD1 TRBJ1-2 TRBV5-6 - TGTGCCAGCAGGACAAGGACAGGGTGGGGCTACACCTTC CASRTRTGWGYTF
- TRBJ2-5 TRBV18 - TGTGCCAGCTCACCAACAGGGACTCCGGAGACCCAGTACTTC CASSPTGTPETQYF
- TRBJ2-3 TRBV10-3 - TGTGCCATCGGGGGGAACACAGATACGCAGTATTTT CAIGGNTDTQYF
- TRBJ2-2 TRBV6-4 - TGTGCCAGCCGAGAGGGGGGTGCGAACACCGGGGAGCTGTTTTTT CASREGGANTGELFF
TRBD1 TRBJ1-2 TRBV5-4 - TGTGCCAGCAGCTTGGGACAGGGGGAGGGTGGCTACACCTTC CASSLGQGEGGYTF
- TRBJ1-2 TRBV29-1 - TGCAGCGTTGAGGCCAGCGGGTCCCTAAACAGTGGCTACACCTTC CSVEASGSLNSGYTF
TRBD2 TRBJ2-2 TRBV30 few TGTGCCTGGAGTGTACTAGCGGGAGGGCCCGGGGAGCTGTTTTTT CAWSVLAGGPGELFF
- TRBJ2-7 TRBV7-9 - TGTGCCAGCAGCTTAGTGCAGGGCGAGCAGTACTTC CASSLVQGEQYF
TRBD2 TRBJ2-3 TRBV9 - TGTGCCAGCAGCACAAATAGCGGGAGAGCGGATACGCAGTATTTT CASSTNSGRADTQYF
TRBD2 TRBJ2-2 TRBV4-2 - TGTGCCAGCAGCCGCGGACTAGCCAAGGACGGGGAGCTGTTTTTT CASSRGLAKDGELFF